The subject of this entry is one T cell receptor (beta chain). V lost 0 bases and J lost 7; bases outside the gene matches: 7. The CDR3 length is 15 residues. Germline V gene lookup returns CDR1 LGHNA and CDR2 YSLEER. Method: immunoSEQ multiplex PCR; TCRdb's copy keeps in-frame clones and lacks some. The profile shows around 76,000 clones, around 94% of them singletons. These data belong to a study of control samples from healthy donors and cancer patients. The source of this sequence is a woman in her 40s in good health. This rearrangement joins TRBV4-3 to TRBJ2-7; 9 bases fit TRBD1. The sequenced material came from blood. This chain's CDR3 is CASSQDSWTGAEQYF. The DNA for the CDR3 is TGCGCCAGCAGCCAAGATTCTTGGACAGGGGCGGAGCAGTACTTC.